This section outlines one T cell receptor beta chain sequence together with its context. Its specific antigen is unknown. No base-level quality is on record; no much larger clone is a single base apart. Library method: the immunoSEQ multiplex PCR assay. Survey resolution was used, with two replicates of approximately 200 ng each, totaling about 400 ng of DNA per sample. Using multiplex PCR primers aimed at V and J genes, the hsTCRB kit picked up rearranged TCRB sequences in genomic DNA. In the first PCR, the CDR3 region was amplified for roughly 31 cycles with the QIAGEN Multiplex PCR Kit. An 8-cycle second PCR added sample barcodes and Illumina adapters to each replicate. A QuantStudio 6 together with the KAPA library quantification kit was used to quantify the pooled libraries. About 16 pM of pooled libraries went onto an Illumina MiSeq for sequencing, using single-end reads of 156 cycles plus an index read of 15 cycles. The paper's processing steps were these. Of 150,000 to 200,000 unique clonotypes, roughly 1.5% were flagged by VDJdb annotation as previously reported viral-epitope-specific clonotypes. Raw reads were processed into normalized, annotated TCRB repertoires with the immunoSEQ Data Assistant and immunoSEQ Analyzer. Clonotype analysis used the immunarch R package version 0.6.5 and BioAnalyzer. Every repertoire was downsampled to the clone count of the smallest repertoire before richness was estimated. Clonotypes were sorted into expanded, contracted or novel categories with Fisher's exact tests, where novel meant the clonotype had zero frequency before treatment. GLIPH2 clustered significantly changed CDR3 beta sequences using simulation_depth=1000 and kmer_min_depth=3, excluding CDR3s shorter than five residues. TCRdb holds this immuneACCESS table with in-frame rearrangements only. Some clones are missing; in checked studies, unresolved V genes explain under half, and the rest has no known cause. V and J calls and clone size are those listed in that table; D and trimming were worked out from the DNA. This sample gives around 4,400 clones in total; over 75% of them show up just once. The ten top clones hold 6% to 8.5% of the sample.

The germline V gene (reference sequence) specifies SEHNR as CDR1 and FQNEAQ as CDR2. The cysteine opens and the phenylalanine closes a CDR3 of 15 amino acids. The sequence is cut down to CDR3 DNA, 45 bases in frame from base 1. V and J lose 0 bases and 4 bases, and a span of 10 bases separates them. The sample comes from a study of hypomethylating agent response in myelodysplastic syndrome (TCRdb year 2021). With regard to the full study: The hypomethylating agent given was azacitidine in 8 of 11 patients and decitabine in 3 of 11 patients. The most frequent mutation was TET2, found in about 45% of the 11 patients. Patients had a mean age of approximately 72 +/- 6.3 years, and a diploid cytogenetic profile was the most common. About 6 patients had a response of complete response or hematologic improvement, and roughly 5 patients did not respond. Response was defined as complete response or hematologic improvement, and patients who met neither criterion were classified as non-responders. The cohort was composed of ten or so male and a couple of female myelodysplastic syndrome patients. Overall study results and their limits: Possible recognition of novel MDS antigens by the shared GLIPH2 clusters was not confirmed, and experimental validation of that possible recognition is needed. Because the healthy control donors and the MDS patients were not matched by age, the comparison between MDS and healthy samples could have been affected. Only 11 patients were analyzed, so the cohort was small. Richness, rarefaction diversity and clonality did not change significantly after hypomethylating agent treatment, across all patients or within response groups. Novel clonotypes appeared more often in responders, whereas non-responders had more contracted clonotypes after treatment.

T-cell subsets were not sorted, so the analysis was performed on bulk bone marrow. TCR beta CDR3 regions were immunosequenced from bone marrow of about twelve myelodysplastic syndrome patients before and after hypomethylating agent therapy. To track the repertoire longitudinally, every patient provided one baseline bone marrow along with two to three bone marrows taken at different post-treatment timepoints. Whole bone marrow served as the source for genomic DNA extraction, with DNA quality checked using TapeStation, NanoDrop OneC and PicoGreen assays. The sequence joins TRBV7-9 to TRBJ1-3; the D gene is perhaps TRBD1, on 5 matching bases. The TCR was taken from a human donor with myelodysplastic syndrome. This specimen was bone marrow, taken before or after starting hypomethylating agent treatment for myelodysplastic syndrome (not recorded which). The DNA sequence is as follows: TGTGCCAGCAGCTTAGCGGTGGGACCCGGAAACACCATATATTTT. This sequence encodes CASSLAVGPGNTIYF.